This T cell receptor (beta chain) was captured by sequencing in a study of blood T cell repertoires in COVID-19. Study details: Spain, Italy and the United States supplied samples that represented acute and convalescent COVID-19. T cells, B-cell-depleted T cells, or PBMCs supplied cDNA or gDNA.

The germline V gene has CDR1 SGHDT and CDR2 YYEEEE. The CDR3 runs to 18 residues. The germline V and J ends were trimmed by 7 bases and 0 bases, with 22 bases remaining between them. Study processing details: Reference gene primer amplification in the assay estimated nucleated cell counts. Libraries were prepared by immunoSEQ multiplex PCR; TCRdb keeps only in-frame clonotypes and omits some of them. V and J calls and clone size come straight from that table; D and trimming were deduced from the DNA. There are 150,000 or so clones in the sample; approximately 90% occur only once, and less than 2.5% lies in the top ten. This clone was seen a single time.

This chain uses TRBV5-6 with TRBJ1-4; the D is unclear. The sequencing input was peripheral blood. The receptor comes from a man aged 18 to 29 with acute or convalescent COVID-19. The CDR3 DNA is TGTGCCAGCTCCAAGGTCGGACCCACGAGGGCAACTAATGAAAAACTGTTTTTT. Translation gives CASSKVGPTRATNEKLFF. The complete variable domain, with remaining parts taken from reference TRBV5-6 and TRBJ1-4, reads DAGVTQSPTHLIKTRGQQVTLRCSPKSGHDTVSWYQQALGQGPQFIFQYYEEEERQRGNFPDRFSGHQFPNYSSELNVNALLLGDSALYLCASSKVGPTRATNEKLFFGSGTQLSVL.